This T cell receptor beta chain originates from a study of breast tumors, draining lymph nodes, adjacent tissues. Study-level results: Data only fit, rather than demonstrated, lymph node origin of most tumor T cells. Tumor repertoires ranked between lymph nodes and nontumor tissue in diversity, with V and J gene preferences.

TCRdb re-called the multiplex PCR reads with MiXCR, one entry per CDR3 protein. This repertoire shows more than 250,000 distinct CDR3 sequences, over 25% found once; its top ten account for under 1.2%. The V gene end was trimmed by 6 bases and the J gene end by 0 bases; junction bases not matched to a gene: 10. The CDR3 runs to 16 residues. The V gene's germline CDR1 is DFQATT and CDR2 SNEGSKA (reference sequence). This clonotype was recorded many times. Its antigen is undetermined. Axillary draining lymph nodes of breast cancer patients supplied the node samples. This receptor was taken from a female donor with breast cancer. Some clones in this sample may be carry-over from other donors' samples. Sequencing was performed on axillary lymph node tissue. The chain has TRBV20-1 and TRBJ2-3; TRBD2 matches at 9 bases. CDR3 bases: TGCAGTGCCCCCCTCTGGGCGGGAGGGAGCACAGATACGCAGTATTTT. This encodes CSAPLWAGGSTDTQYF.